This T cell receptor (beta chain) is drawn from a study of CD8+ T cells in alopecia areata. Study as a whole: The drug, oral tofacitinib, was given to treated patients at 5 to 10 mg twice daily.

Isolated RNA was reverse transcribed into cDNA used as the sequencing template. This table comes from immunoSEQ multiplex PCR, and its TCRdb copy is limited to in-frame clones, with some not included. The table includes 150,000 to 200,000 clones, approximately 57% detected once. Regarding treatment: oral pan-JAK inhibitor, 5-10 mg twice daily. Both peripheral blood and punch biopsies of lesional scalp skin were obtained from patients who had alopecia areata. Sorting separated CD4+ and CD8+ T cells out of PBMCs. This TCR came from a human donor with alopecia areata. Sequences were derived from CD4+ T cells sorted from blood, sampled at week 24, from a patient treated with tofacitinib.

The CDR3 spells CASASETYEQYF. The CDR3 DNA is TGTGCCAGCGCGTCTGAAACCTACGAGCAGTACTTC. This rearrangement joins TRBV11-1 to TRBJ2-7; no reliable D call. This CDR3 is 12 amino acids long. CDR1 and CDR2 (germline): SGHAT, FQDESV (reference sequence). The V end lost 8 bases, the J end lost 2 bases, and 10 bases lay between the germline ends.